This entry concerns a single T cell receptor (beta chain). Its antigen is as yet unknown. Germline values: CDR1 SGHAT, CDR2 FQNNGV. V gave up 1 base and J gave up 14 bases; unmatched junction bases: 2. The CDR3 is 11 amino acids. Clones were read by immunoSEQ multiplex PCR, and TCRdb kept only the in-frame ones, dropping some. This table holds about 250,000 clones, just under 90% found once. This sample stems from a study of cytomegalovirus exposure and HLA in healthy donors. General study findings and limits: Most TCR sequences proved rare, with some public TCRs found in many donors.

The material sequenced was PBMCs. The clonotype was recovered from a man between 18 and 35 years old in good health and CMV-seronegative. This chain connects TRBV11-2 to TRBJ2-3, with 8 nucleotides matching TRBD2. DNA for the CDR3: TGTGCCAGCAGCTTAGCGGGAGGGCCGTATTTT. It is translated as CASSLAGGPYF.